Each of the 31 T cell receptor beta chains below was sequenced from the same sample in a study of T cells in narcolepsy. Sequenced by immunoSEQ multiplex PCR; TCRdb stores in-frame clones only, minus some. The sample lists about 33,000 clones, almost 90% occurring once. The source material was CD45RA- memory CD4+ T cells from PBMCs. The receptors originated from a human donor with narcolepsy.

The rearrangement links TRBV2 to TRBJ2-3, with TRBD2 matching 8 bases. The V segment lost 4 bases and the J segment 8 bases; nucleotides outside the gene matches: 8. This CDR3 is built from 14 residues. CDR1 SNHLY and CDR2 FYNNEI come from the germline V gene. CDR3 sequence: CASSAGGASGTQYF. CDR3 sequence (DNA): TGTGCCAGCAGTGCGGGGGGGGCCAGCGGTACGCAGTATTTT.

For the CDR3, the DNA is TGTGCCAGCAGTTACTCGACGCGCAGGGGTTATGGCTACACCTTC. Translation: CASSYSTRRGYGYTF. The V call is TRBV6-5, the J call TRBJ1-2; possible D gene TRBD1, 6 bases. The V and J ends lost 0 bases and 5 bases respectively, with 13 bases between them. The CDR3 is 15 amino acids. Germline CDR1 and CDR2: MNHEY and SVGAGI.

This chain connects TRBV20-1 to TRBJ2-7; no definite D call. There are 11 residues in the CDR3. The germline CDR1 and CDR2 sequences are DFQATT and SNEGSKA (reference sequence). Between the trimmed V and J ends, which lost 5 bases and 1 base, there was a span of 6 bases. The CDR3 DNA follows: TGCAGTGCTTTAAATTCCTACGAGCAGTACTTC. Translation gives CSALNSYEQYF.

About this clone itself: The junction does not match germline at one end; this may be a read error. The chain recombines TRBV4-1 with TRBJ1-3, with TRBD1 as a possible D gene (5 bases). This CDR3 spans 15 amino acids. Germline CDR1 is MGHRA and CDR2 is YSYEKL. The CDR3 sequence: CASSQRETAGTYLHF. The CDR3 DNA reads TGCGCCAGCAGCCAAAGAGAGACGGCCGGGACCTACCTCCATTTT.

The rearrangement joins TRBV7-2 to TRBJ1-2, with D perhaps matching TRBD1 (6 bases). This CDR3 comprises 16 residues. Germline V gene sequence: CDR1 SGHTA, CDR2 FQGNSA. V was pared by 2 bases and J by 4 bases, with 17 bases between. The DNA of the CDR3 is TGTGCCAGCAGCTTATCGGGGGCGCAAGCTGGCTATGGCTACACCTTC. It yields the protein CASSLSGAQAGYGYTF.

The chain joins TRBV2 to TRBJ1-4, with 9 bases that match TRBD1. Unmatched junction bases numbered 10, after V lost 6 bases and J lost 8 bases. The CDR3 is 15 residues long. Germline lookup yields CDR1 SNHLY and CDR2 FYNNEI. CDR3 sequence (DNA): TGTGCCAGCAGCGCCTCCGGGACAGGGTGGGAAAAACTGTTTTTT. This translates into CASSASGTGWEKLFF.

The chain joins TRBV10-1 to TRBJ2-7; D might be TRBD1 or TRBD2, each matching 5 bases. Trimming pared 0 bases from V and 6 bases from J, leaving 15 bases between. The CDR3 has 15 residues. CDR1 WNHNN and CDR2 SYGVQD come from the germline V gene (reference sequence). CDR3 region: CASSESRGGQGEQYF. The CDR3 DNA sequence: TGCGCCAGCAGTGAGTCGAGAGGAGGACAAGGCGAGCAGTACTTC.

The chain combines TRBV5-5 with TRBJ2-7; 10 nucleotides agree with TRBD1. The junction had 6 bases not matched to a gene; V was cut back by 2 bases and J by 4 bases. The CDR3 is 15 residues long. The germline V gene encodes CDR1 SGHKS and CDR2 YYEKEE (reference sequence). Here the CDR3 DNA reads TGTGCCAGCAGCTTAGCCGGGACAGGGGTGTACGAGCAGTACTTC. Its translation: CASSLAGTGVYEQYF.

CDR3 nucleotides: TGTGCCAGCAGCCAAGTGATCGGGGGGCCTGCCGGGAGAGTTCAAGAGACCCAGTACTTC. This sequence encodes CASSQVIGGPAGRVQETQYF. The chain combines TRBV14 with TRBJ2-5; weak D call: TRBD2 (7 bases). The germline CDR1 and CDR2 sequences are SGHDN and FVKESK. The CDR3 loop spans 20 amino acids. The ends were cut back, 1 base at V and 2 bases at J, with 26 bases in the middle.

V usage is TRBV27 and J usage is TRBJ2-5; 8 bases fit TRBD1. In germline, CDR1 is MNHEY, CDR2 SMNVEV (reference sequence). The CDR3 consists of 15 residues. Trimming cost V 6 bases and J 5 bases; bases outside gene matches: 11. CDR3 nucleotide sequence: TGTGCCAGCAGGTCCCCGGACAGGGTCGGGGAGACCCAGTACTTC. This codes for CASRSPDRVGETQYF.

The chain joins TRBV7-2 to TRBJ1-6, with 7 nucleotides matching TRBD1. The J segment lost 7 bases and the V segment lost 5 bases, leaving 5 bases of the junction unmatched. The CDR3 spans 14 residues. Germline V lookup: CDR1 SGHTA, CDR2 FQGNSA. CDR3 region: CASSQTGINSPLHF. The CDR3, as DNA: TGTGCCAGCAGCCAGACAGGGATCAATTCACCCCTCCACTTT.

The DNA for the CDR3 is TGTGCCAGCAGTGACCGACAGGGATTGAATAGCAATCAGCCCCAGCATTTT. Translation gives CASSDRQGLNSNQPQHF. The rearrangement joins TRBV6-1 to TRBJ1-5; 7 bases line up with TRBD1. Germline V lookup: CDR1 MNHNS, CDR2 SASEGT. Unmatched junction bases numbered 8, after V lost 3 bases and J lost 0 bases. CDR3 length: 17 residues.

The chain carries TRBV7-2 and TRBJ2-5; no reliable D call. The CDR3 is 12 amino acids. Trimming removed 2 bases at V and 5 bases at J, with 6 bases between. CDR1 SGHTA and CDR2 FQGNSA come from the germline V gene. DNA for the CDR3: TGTGCCAGCAGCTTAAGCTATGAGACCCAGTACTTC. It codes for CASSLSYETQYF.

This chain connects TRBV5-1 to TRBJ2-3; 10 bases are a match to TRBD2. The CDR3 is 17 amino acids. V gave up 0 bases and J gave up 4 bases; unmatched junction bases: 8. Germline CDR1 reads SGHRS; CDR2 reads YFSETQ. The CDR3 DNA reads TGCGCCAGCAGCTTGGGGCTAGCGGGAGTAGCGGCAGATACGCAGTATTTT. Amino acid sequence: CASSLGLAGVAADTQYF.

The V gene is TRBV7-9, the J gene TRBJ2-3; D is tentatively TRBD1 or TRBD2 (7 bases each). Deletions cut 4 bases from V and 8 bases from J, with 16 bases between. CDR1 SEHNR and CDR2 FQNEAQ come from the germline V gene (reference sequence). The length of the CDR3 is 14 residues. Here the CDR3 DNA reads TGTGCCAGCAGCTCCAATACAGGGGAGGGTACGCAGTATTTT. It encodes CASSSNTGEGTQYF.

The genes are TRBV9 and TRBJ2-7, with TRBD2 identical over 9 bases. After removal of 3 bases from V and 7 bases from J, the junction contained 8 bases not matched to a gene. The length of the CDR3 is 14 residues. Germline V gene sequence: CDR1 SGDLS, CDR2 YYNGEE. The CDR3 DNA sequence: TGTGCCAGCAGCGCGACTAGCGGACTTGGTGAGCAGTACTTC. This codes for CASSATSGLGEQYF.

V is TRBV6-5 and J is TRBJ1-4; TRBD1 agrees at 10 bases. The CDR3 contains 15 residues. Trimming at V came to 6 bases and at J to 4 bases, leaving 5 bases not matched to a gene. Germline V gives CDR1 MNHEY, CDR2 SVGAGI. The CDR3 DNA is TGTGCCAGCAGACGACAGGGGGCCAGTAATGAAAAACTGTTTTTT. It codes for CASRRQGASNEKLFF.

The V and J genes are TRBV6-5 and TRBJ2-2, with 7 bases identical to TRBD1. From germline, CDR1 is MNHEY and CDR2 SVGAGI. J gave up 8 bases and V 6 bases, and 12 bases lay outside the gene matches. The CDR3 sequence is 15 residues long. The CDR3 region is CASRRGQVDGGELFF. CDR3 DNA sequence: TGTGCCAGCAGACGTGGACAGGTCGATGGAGGGGAGCTGTTTTTT.

V gene TRBV6-5 combines with J gene TRBJ2-3; D is ambiguous. Per germline, CDR1 MNHEY and CDR2 SVGAGI. This CDR3 is 14 amino acids long. V lost 5 bases to trimming and J lost 1 base, with 10 bases between them. The CDR3 here is CASSPDGRTDTQYF. The DNA for the CDR3 is TGTGCCAGCAGTCCTGACGGACGCACAGATACGCAGTATTTT.

By sample share, this clone is medium-sized. The CDR3 does not end in the conserved phenylalanine or tryptophan, so this is likely a read error. It is unclear where the CDR3 begins or ends on the DNA, so no DNA is shown, and the CDR3 is as TCRdb lists it. The rearrangement uses TRBV19 and TRBJ1-2; TRBD1, the table's D call, was not compared with the DNA. The length of the CDR3 is 12 amino acids, counting both ends. Germline-derived CDR1 and CDR2 are LNHDA and SQIVND (reference sequence). This CDR3 reads CASSVPLGQGDL.

The rearrangement joins TRBV28 to TRBJ1-2, with 8 bases fitting TRBD1. In germline, CDR1 is MDHEN, CDR2 SYDVKM. Germline trimming cut 5 bases from V and 8 bases from J; bases unmatched to any gene: 7. CDR3 length equals 13 residues. The CDR3 loop reads CASSPRDRKGYTF. The CDR3 DNA sequence: TGTGCCAGCAGTCCCCGGGACAGGAAGGGCTACACCTTC.

CDR3 sequence (DNA): TGTGCCAGCAGTGCCCGACTAGCGGAGATACAAGAGACCCAGTACTTC. Amino acids: CASSARLAEIQETQYF. This chain connects TRBV2 to TRBJ2-5; 9 bases are shared with TRBD2. The CDR3 has 16 residues. Germline-derived CDR1 and CDR2 are SNHLY and FYNNEI. V gave up 4 bases and J gave up 2 bases; unmatched junction bases: 8.

This clone showed up just a few times. V and J are TRBV6-5 and TRBJ1-6; 11 nucleotides align to TRBD1. Germline V gives CDR1 MNHEY, CDR2 SVGAGI. The CDR3 covers 15 residues. The V segment lost 2 bases and the J segment 9 bases; nucleotides outside the gene matches: 3. The CDR3 DNA sequence: TGTGCCAGCAGTTACCAGGACAGGGGGCGTTCACCCCTCCACTTT. The encoded protein is CASSYQDRGRSPLHF.

This rearrangement joins TRBV4-3 to TRBJ1-5; D unclear. There are 15 residues in the CDR3. Looked up from germline, CDR1 is LGHNA and CDR2 is YSLEER. The V end was cut by 1 base, the J end by 4 bases, with 11 bases between. CDR3 amino acids: CASSQGHATNQPQHF. The DNA of the CDR3 is TGCGCCAGCAGCCAAGGACACGCCACAAATCAGCCCCAGCATTTT.

The chain recombines TRBV15 with TRBJ1-4, with 10 bases matching TRBD1. This CDR3 region has 15 residues. After removal of 3 bases from V and 7 bases from J, the junction contained 5 bases not matched to a gene. Germline lookup yields CDR1 LNHNV and CDR2 YYDKDF (reference sequence). The DNA of the CDR3 is TGTGCCACCAGCAGCGGGGGGACAGGGGTTGAAAAACTGTTTTTT. Translation gives CATSSGGTGVEKLFF.

This chain joins TRBV4-3 and TRBJ1-4; D is undetermined. CDR3 length: 13 amino acids. Between the trimmed V and J ends, which lost 3 bases and 7 bases, there was a span of 9 bases. Germline V gene lookup returns CDR1 LGHNA and CDR2 YSLEER. The CDR3 here is CASSQRTAEKLFF. Written as DNA, the CDR3 is TGCGCCAGCAGCCAGCGAACAGCTGAAAAACTGTTTTTT.

The J gene is TRBJ2-5, the V gene TRBV2; D remains ambiguous. Germline lookup yields CDR1 SNHLY and CDR2 FYNNEI. V was pared by 7 bases and J by 2 bases, with 14 bases between. The CDR3 length is 14 residues. The CDR3 sequence is CASKSYGFQETQYF. The CDR3 DNA follows: TGTGCCAGCAAATCTTACGGATTTCAAGAGACCCAGTACTTC. The full variable domain, its missing parts supplied by reference TRBV2 and TRBJ2-5, is EPEVTQTPSHQVTQMGQEVILRCVPISNHLYFYWYRQILGQKVEFLVSFYNNEISEKSEIFDDQFSVERPDGSNFTLKIRSTKLEDSAMYFCASKSYGFQETQYFGPGTRLLVL.

The chain combines TRBV11-3 with TRBJ2-2, with 9 bases lining up with TRBD1. CDR3 length: 19 amino acids. J was trimmed by 4 bases and V by 3 bases; bases with no gene match: 15. Germline V gene sequence: CDR1 SGHNT, CDR2 YENEEA. CDR3 residues: CASSFPPTTGGESTGELFF. The CDR3 DNA follows: TGTGCCAGCAGCTTTCCCCCCACCACAGGGGGCGAATCCACCGGGGAGCTGTTTTTT. Combining the CDR3 with reference TRBV11-3 and TRBJ2-2 gives the whole variable domain EAGVVQSPRYKIIEKKQPVAFWCNPISGHNTLYWYLQNLGQGPELLIRYENEEAVDDSQLPKDRFSAERLKGVDSTLKIQPAELGDSAVYLCASSFPPTTGGESTGELFFGEGSRLTVL.

The chain joins TRBV7-9 to TRBJ2-2, with no clear D. The CDR3 spans 14 residues. The V and J ends lost 5 bases and 7 bases respectively, with 14 bases between them. Per germline, CDR1 SEHNR and CDR2 FQNEAQ (reference sequence). In DNA, the CDR3 is TGTGCCAGCAGCGGATTCGAACGCGGCGGGGAGCTGTTTTTT. Protein sequence: CASSGFERGGELFF.

Only one count was recorded for this clone. The V and J genes are TRBV6-5 and TRBJ1-1; maybe TRBD1 (5 bases). The V end was cut by 8 bases, the J end by 0 bases, with 10 bases between. The germline CDR1 and CDR2 sequences are MNHEY and SVGAGI. The CDR3 extends over 13 amino acids. CDR3 DNA sequence: TGTGCCAGCGGGGCAGTCTTGAACACTGAAGCTTTCTTT. The encoded protein is CASGAVLNTEAFF.

The table lists this clone with a few counts. This chain uses TRBV6-1 with TRBJ1-2, with TRBD1 identical over 7 bases. Trimming took 6 bases from V and 3 from J; bases not matched to a gene: 7. Germline CDR1 is MNHNS and CDR2 is SASEGT. CDR3 size: 14 residues. CDR3: CASRGQALYYGYTF. DNA of the CDR3: TGTGCCAGCAGAGGACAGGCTTTGTACTATGGCTACACCTTC.